These 12 T cell receptor beta chains were sequenced from one sample in a study of blood T cell repertoires in COVID-19. The method was immunoSEQ multiplex PCR; TCRdb's version includes in-frame clones alone and lacks a portion of them. The sample holds 150,000 to 200,000 clones, 70% to 80% seen once. Sequenced sample: PBMCs or T cells enriched from blood (not recorded which). These receptor sequences come from a woman aged 70 to 79 in a cohort exposed to, infected with or recovered from COVID-19 (not recorded which).

The V and J genes are TRBV28 and TRBJ2-4, with 9 bases lining up with TRBD1. The CDR3 has 14 residues. J lost 7 bases, V lost 5 bases, and 6 bases had no gene match. The germline CDR1 and CDR2 sequences are MDHEN and SYDVKM. The CDR3 here is CASSTGQGSNIQYF. CDR3 bases: TGTGCCAGCAGTACTGGACAGGGGAGTAACATTCAGTACTTC. Full variable domain (remainder filled in from reference TRBV28 and TRBJ2-4): DVKVTQSSRYLVKRTGEKVFLECVQDMDHENMFWYRQDPGLGLRLIYFSYDVKMKEKGDIPEGYSVSREKKERFSLILESASTNQTSMYLCASSTGQGSNIQYFGAGTRLSVL.

This chain joins TRBV10-3 and TRBJ1-1; 8 bases are shared with TRBD1. J gave up 1 base and V 4 bases, and 8 bases lay outside the gene matches. The germline gives CDR1 ENHRY, CDR2 SYGVKD. This CDR3 spans 16 amino acids. CDR3 nucleotides: TGTGCCATCAGTGGAGGGGTCGACAGGGGGAACACTGAAGCTTTCTTT. Its translation: CAISGGVDRGNTEAFF.

Concerning this clone itself: Within the sample, other DNA sequences also encode this same CDR3. This chain links TRBV6-5 with TRBJ1-5; TRBD1 matches 10 bases. Germline CDR1 MNHEY, CDR2 SVGAGI. The CDR3 contains 14 residues. The J segment lost 6 bases and the V segment lost 5 bases, leaving 4 bases of the junction unmatched. The CDR3 coding sequence is TGTGCCAGCAGTAGGACAGGGGGTGGTCAGCCCCAGCATTTT. Translated, it gives CASSRTGGGQPQHF.

This rearrangement joins TRBV20-1 to TRBJ2-2; tentatively, D is TRBD2 (5 bases). The V and J ends lost 3 bases and 3 bases respectively, with 11 bases between them. From germline, CDR1 is DFQATT and CDR2 SNEGSKA (reference sequence). CDR3 length equals 14 residues. The CDR3: CSASPGVDTGELFF. For the CDR3, the DNA is TGCAGTGCTAGTCCCGGGGTCGACACCGGGGAGCTGTTTTTT.

The chain combines TRBV30 with TRBJ1-2; 8 bases map to TRBD1. The germline V gene encodes CDR1 GTSNPN and CDR2 SVGIG (reference sequence). CDR3 length: 14 amino acids. J gave up 8 bases and V 0 bases, and 8 bases lay outside the gene matches. The DNA of the CDR3 is TGTGCCTGGAGTGTTGGACAGGGAACGGGGGGCTACACCTTC. This encodes CAWSVGQGTGGYTF.

The J gene is TRBJ1-1, the V gene TRBV25-1; 10 nucleotides match TRBD1. Germline CDR1 and CDR2: MGHDK and SYGVNS. The CDR3 has 14 residues. V was pared by 4 bases and J by 5 bases, with 4 bases of the junction left unmatched. The CDR3 sequence is CASSVTGQGTEAFF. The DNA of the CDR3 is TGTGCCAGCAGTGTCACGGGACAGGGGACTGAAGCTTTCTTT.

This clone was seen a single time. The V gene is TRBV3-1 (or the pseudogene TRBV3-2), the J gene TRBJ2-3; D possibly corresponds to TRBD1 (6 bases). V dropped 4 bases and J dropped 0 bases, with 20 bases sitting between them. Germline values: CDR1 LGHDT, CDR2 YNNKEL (reference sequence). The CDR3 consists of 18 residues. CDR3 in DNA: TGTGCCAGCAGCCCTTGGCCGGGGCAGGGGATTAGCACAGATACGCAGTATTTT. This sequence encodes CASSPWPGQGISTDTQYF.

The V gene is TRBV27, the J gene TRBJ2-3; D not certain. The CDR3 runs 13 residues. V lost 5 bases and J 0 bases, leaving 6 bases between the germline ends. The germline CDR1 and CDR2 sequences are MNHEY and SMNVEV (reference sequence). Here the CDR3 DNA reads TGTGCCAGCAGTCCCCTGAGCACAGATACGCAGTATTTT. Its translation is CASSPLSTDTQYF.

The gene calls are TRBV19 and TRBJ1-1; D possibly corresponds to TRBD1 (6 bases). The germline V and J ends were trimmed by 3 bases and 5 bases, with 25 bases remaining between them. The germline CDR1 and CDR2 sequences are LNHDA and SQIVND (reference sequence). This CDR3 is built from 18 residues. The DNA for the CDR3 is TGTGCCAGTAGTATTCCGAACACTCGAGGGGGGGCTCGAACTGAAGCTTTCTTT. It codes for CASSIPNTRGGARTEAFF.

This chain links TRBV5-1 with TRBJ1-4, with TRBD1 identical over 7 bases. V shed 0 bases and J 5 bases; nucleotides not matched to a gene: 4. Germline CDR1 SGHRS, CDR2 YFSETQ. The CDR3 contains 15 residues. The CDR3: CASSLGGQYNEKLFF. In DNA form, the CDR3 reads TGCGCCAGCAGCTTGGGGGGACAGTACAATGAAAAACTGTTTTTT.

The chain couples TRBV13 to TRBJ2-7, with D possibly being TRBD2 (5 bases). Germline CDR1 and CDR2: PRHDT and FYEKMQ (reference sequence). This CDR3 is built from 14 residues. Trimming removed 5 bases at V and 3 bases at J, with 14 bases between. Here the CDR3 DNA reads TGTGCCAGCAGCCCGATTTCGGGGATCTACGAGCAGTACTTC. Its protein is CASSPISGIYEQYF. The full variable domain, its missing parts supplied by reference TRBV13 and TRBJ2-7, is AAGVIQSPRHLIKEKRETATLKCYPIPRHDTVYWYQQGPGQDPQFLISFYEKMQSDKGSIPDRFSAQQFSDYHSELNMSSLELGDSALYFCASSPISGIYEQYFGPGTRLTVT.

This clone was observed a handful of times. This rearrangement joins TRBV11-2 to TRBJ2-1, with TRBD1 matching over 7 bases. The CDR3 contains 15 residues. V was pared by 5 bases and J by 4 bases, with 8 bases of the junction left unmatched. The germline gives CDR1 SGHAT, CDR2 FQNNGV. CDR3 region: CASSARQGTYNEQFF. The CDR3 bases are TGTGCCAGCAGCGCTAGACAGGGTACGTACAATGAGCAGTTCTTC.